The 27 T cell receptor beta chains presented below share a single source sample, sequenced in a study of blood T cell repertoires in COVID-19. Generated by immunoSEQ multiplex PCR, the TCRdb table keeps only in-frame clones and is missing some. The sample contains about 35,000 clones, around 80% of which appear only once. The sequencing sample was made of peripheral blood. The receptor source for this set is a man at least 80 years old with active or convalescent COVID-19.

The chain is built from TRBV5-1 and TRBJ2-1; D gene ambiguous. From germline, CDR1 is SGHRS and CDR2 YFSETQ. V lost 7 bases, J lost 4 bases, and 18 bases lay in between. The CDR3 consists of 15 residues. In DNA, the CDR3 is TGCGCCAGCGCCTTAACAGCCTCCAGTTACAATGAGCAGTTCTTC. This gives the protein CASALTASSYNEQFF.

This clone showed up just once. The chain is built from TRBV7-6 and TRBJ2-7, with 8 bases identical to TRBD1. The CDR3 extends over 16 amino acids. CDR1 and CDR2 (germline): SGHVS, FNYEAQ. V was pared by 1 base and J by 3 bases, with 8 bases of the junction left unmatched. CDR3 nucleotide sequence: TGTGCCAGCAGCTTAGAAGAAGGGACAGGAGTCTACGAGCAGTACTTC. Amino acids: CASSLEEGTGVYEQYF.

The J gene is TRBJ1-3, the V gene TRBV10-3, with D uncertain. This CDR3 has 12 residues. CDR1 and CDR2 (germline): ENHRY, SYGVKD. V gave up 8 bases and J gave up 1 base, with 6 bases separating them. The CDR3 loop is CAILGSGNTIYF. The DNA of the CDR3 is TGTGCCATCCTCGGTTCTGGAAACACCATATATTTT.

The CDR3 region has the DNA TGTGCCAGCAGCGGGGACAGGGGAGGCGGGGAGCTGTTTTTT. It translates to CASSGDRGGGELFF. J is TRBJ2-2 and V is TRBV9; 10 nucleotides line up with TRBD1. The CDR3 runs 14 residues. V lost 3 bases, J lost 7 bases, and 3 bases stayed unmatched. The V gene's germline CDR1 is SGDLS and CDR2 YYNGEE. The full variable domain, completed using reference TRBV9 and TRBJ2-2, is DSGVTQTPKHLITATGQRVTLRCSPRSGDLSVYWYQQSLDQGLQFLIQYYNGEERAKGNILERFSAQQFPDLHSELNLSSLELGDSALYFCASSGDRGGGELFFGEGSRLTVL.

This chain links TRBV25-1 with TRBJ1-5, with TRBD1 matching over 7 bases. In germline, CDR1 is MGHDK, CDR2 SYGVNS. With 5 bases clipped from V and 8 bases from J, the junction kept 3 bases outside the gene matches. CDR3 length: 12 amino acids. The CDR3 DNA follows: TGTGCCAGCAGTAGGGGGCGAGAGCCCCAGCATTTT. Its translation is CASSRGREPQHF.

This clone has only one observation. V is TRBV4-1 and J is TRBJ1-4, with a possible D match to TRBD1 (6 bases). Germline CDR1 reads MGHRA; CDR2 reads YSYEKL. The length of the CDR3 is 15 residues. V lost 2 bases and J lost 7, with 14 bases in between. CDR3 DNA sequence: TGCGCCAGCAGCCAAACACAGGGATTCGGTGAAAAACTGTTTTTT. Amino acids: CASSQTQGFGEKLFF.

CDR3 sequence reads: CASSPTGSSNQPQHF. The CDR3 DNA is TGTGCCAGCAGCCCCACAGGTTCTAGCAATCAGCCCCAGCATTTT. The V call is TRBV7-2, the J call TRBJ1-5; a possible D gene is TRBD1 (5 bases). This CDR3 is built from 15 residues. V was pared by 5 bases and J by 0 bases, with 11 bases between. Germline CDR1 SGHTA, CDR2 FQGNSA.

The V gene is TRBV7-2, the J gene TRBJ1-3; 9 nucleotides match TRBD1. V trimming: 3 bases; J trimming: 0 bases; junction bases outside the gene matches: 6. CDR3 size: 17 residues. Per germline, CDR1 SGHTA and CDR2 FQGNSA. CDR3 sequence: CASSLDGQGRSGNTIYF. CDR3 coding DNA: TGTGCCAGCAGCTTGGACGGACAGGGGCGCTCTGGAAACACCATATATTTT.

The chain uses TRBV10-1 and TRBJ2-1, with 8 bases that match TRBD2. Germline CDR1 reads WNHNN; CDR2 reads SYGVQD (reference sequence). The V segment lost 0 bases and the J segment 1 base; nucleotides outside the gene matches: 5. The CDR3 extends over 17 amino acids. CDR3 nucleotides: TGCGCCAGCAGTGAGTCGCCTAGCGGGCGTTCCTACAATGAGCAGTTCTTC. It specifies CASSESPSGRSYNEQFF.

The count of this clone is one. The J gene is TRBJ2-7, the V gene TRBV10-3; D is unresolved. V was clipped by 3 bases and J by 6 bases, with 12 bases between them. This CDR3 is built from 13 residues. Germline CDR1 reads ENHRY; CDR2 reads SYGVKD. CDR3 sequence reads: CAISEPRRVEQYF. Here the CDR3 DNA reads TGTGCCATCAGTGAACCTCGACGGGTCGAGCAGTACTTC.

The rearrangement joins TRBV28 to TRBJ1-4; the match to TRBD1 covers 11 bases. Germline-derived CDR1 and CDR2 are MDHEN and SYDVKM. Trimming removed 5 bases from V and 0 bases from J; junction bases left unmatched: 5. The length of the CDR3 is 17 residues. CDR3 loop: CASSTPGQGATNEKLFF. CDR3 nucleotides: TGTGCCAGCAGTACGCCGGGACAGGGGGCAACTAATGAAAAACTGTTTTTT. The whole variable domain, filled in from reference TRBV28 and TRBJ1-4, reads DVKVTQSSRYLVKRTGEKVFLECVQDMDHENMFWYRQDPGLGLRLIYFSYDVKMKEKGDIPEGYSVSREKKERFSLILESASTNQTSMYLCASSTPGQGATNEKLFFGSGTQLSVL.

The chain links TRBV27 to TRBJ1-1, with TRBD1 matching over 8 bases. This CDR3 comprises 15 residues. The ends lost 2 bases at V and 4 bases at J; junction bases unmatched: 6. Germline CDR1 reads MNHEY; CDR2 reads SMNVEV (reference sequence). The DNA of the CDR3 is TGTGCCAGCAGTTTAAGAGGGACAGGTGGCACTGAAGCTTTCTTT. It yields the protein CASSLRGTGGTEAFF.

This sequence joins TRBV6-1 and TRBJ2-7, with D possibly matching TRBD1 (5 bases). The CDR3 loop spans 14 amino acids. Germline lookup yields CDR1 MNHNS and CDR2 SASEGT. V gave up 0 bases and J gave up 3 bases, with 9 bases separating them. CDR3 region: CASSEADSLYEQYF. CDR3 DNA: TGTGCCAGCAGTGAAGCCGACAGCCTCTACGAGCAGTACTTC.

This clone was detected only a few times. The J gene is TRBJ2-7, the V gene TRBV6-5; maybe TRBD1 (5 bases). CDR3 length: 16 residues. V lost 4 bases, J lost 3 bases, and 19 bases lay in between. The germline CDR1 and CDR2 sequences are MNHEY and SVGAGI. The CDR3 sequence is CASSSRHHKGVYEQYF. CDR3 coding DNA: TGTGCCAGCAGTTCCCGACACCACAAAGGGGTCTACGAGCAGTACTTC.

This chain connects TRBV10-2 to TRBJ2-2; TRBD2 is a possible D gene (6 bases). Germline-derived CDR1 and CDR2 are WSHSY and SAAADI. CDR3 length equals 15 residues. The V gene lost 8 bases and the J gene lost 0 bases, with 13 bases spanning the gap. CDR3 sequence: CASRLASTNTGELFF. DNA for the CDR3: TGCGCCAGCCGTCTAGCGTCCACGAACACCGGGGAGCTGTTTTTT.

For the CDR3, the DNA is TGTGCCAGCGGTCAGGGACTAGCGGGAAATGAGCAGTTCTTC. It encodes CASGQGLAGNEQFF. The rearrangement links TRBV3-1 (or the pseudogene TRBV3-2) to TRBJ2-1, with 13 bases aligning to TRBD2. CDR3 length: 14 amino acids. CDR1 and CDR2 (germline): LGHDT, YNNKEL (reference sequence). The V and J ends lost 8 bases and 7 bases, in that order; junction bases with no gene match: 5.

In DNA, the CDR3 is TGTGCCAGCAGTCACGAGGCTTTGAGGGAAAAACTGTTTTTT. This encodes CASSHEALREKLFF. This chain connects TRBV6-2 or TRBV6-3 to TRBJ1-4; D not certain. There are 14 residues in the CDR3. Germline-derived CDR1 and CDR2 are MNHEY and SVGEGT. Trimming pared 5 bases from V and 8 bases from J, leaving 15 bases between.

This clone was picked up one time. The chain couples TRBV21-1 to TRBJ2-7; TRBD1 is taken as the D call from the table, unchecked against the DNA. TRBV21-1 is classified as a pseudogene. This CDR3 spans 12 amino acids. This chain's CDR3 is CASSTHSYEQYF. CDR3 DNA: TGTGCCAGCAGCACCCACTCCTACGAGCAGTACTTC.

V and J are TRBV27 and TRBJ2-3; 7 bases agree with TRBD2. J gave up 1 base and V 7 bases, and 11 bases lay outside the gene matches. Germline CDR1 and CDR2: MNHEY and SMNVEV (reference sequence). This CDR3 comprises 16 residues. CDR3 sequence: CASTDLGRVGTDTQYF. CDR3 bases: TGTGCCAGCACCGACCTTGGGAGGGTGGGCACAGATACGCAGTATTTT.

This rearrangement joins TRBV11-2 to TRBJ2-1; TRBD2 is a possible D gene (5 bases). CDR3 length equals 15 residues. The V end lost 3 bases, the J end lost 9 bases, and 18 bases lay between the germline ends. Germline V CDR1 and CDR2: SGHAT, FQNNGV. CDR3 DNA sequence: TGTGCCAGCAGCTTCAGAGGCCCACTAGTCGGTGAGCAGTTCTTC. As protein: CASSFRGPLVGEQFF.

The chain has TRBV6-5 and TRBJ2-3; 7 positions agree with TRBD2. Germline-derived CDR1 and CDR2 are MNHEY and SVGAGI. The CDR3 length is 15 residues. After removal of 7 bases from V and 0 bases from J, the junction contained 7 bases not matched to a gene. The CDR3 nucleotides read TGTGCCAGCATCCTTAGCGGGTACAGCACAGATACGCAGTATTTT. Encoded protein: CASILSGYSTDTQYF.

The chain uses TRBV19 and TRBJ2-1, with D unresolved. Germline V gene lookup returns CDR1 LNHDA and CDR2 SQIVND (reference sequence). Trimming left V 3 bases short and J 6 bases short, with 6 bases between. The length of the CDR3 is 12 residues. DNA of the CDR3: TGTGCCAGTAGTATTCGCGCCAATGAGCAGTTCTTC. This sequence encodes CASSIRANEQFF.

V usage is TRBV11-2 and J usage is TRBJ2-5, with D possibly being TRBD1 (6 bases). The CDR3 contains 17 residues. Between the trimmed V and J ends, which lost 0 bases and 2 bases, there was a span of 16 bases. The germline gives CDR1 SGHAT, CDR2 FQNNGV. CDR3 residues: CASSLEGLARGQETQYF. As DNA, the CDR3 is TGTGCCAGCAGCTTAGAGGGGTTAGCGAGGGGGCAAGAGACCCAGTACTTC.

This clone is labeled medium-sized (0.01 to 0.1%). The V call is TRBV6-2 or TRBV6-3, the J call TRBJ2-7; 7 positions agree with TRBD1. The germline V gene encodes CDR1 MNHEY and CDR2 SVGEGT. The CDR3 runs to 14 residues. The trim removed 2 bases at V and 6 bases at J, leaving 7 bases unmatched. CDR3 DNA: TGTGCCAGCAGTTACGTTGGGACAGTCTCCGAGCAGTACTTC. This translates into CASSYVGTVSEQYF.

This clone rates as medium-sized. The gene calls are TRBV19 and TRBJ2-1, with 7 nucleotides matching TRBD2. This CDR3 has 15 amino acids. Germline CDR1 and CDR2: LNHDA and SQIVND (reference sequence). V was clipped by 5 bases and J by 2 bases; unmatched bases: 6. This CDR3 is CASSLRGDPYNEQFF. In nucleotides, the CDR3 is TGTGCCAGTAGTTTACGGGGGGATCCCTACAATGAGCAGTTCTTC.

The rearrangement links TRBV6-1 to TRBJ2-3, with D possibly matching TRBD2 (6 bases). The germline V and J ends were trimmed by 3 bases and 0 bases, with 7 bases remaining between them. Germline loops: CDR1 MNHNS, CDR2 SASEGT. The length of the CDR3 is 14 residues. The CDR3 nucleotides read TGTGCCAGCAGTGAGGGGGGTAGCACAGATACGCAGTATTTT. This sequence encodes CASSEGGSTDTQYF.

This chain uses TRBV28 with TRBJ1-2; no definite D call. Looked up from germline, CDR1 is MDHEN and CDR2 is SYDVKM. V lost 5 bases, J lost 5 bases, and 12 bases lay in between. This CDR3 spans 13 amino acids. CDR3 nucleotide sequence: TGTGCCAGCAGTCCCCCCGACAATTATGGCTACACCTTC. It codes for CASSPPDNYGYTF.